This T cell receptor beta chain was captured by sequencing in a study of tumor-infiltrating T cells and Merkel cell polyomavirus (TCRdb year 2017). In the study overall: CD8+ T cells specific for the Merkel cell polyomavirus KLL epitope were examined in Merkel cell carcinoma patients. The therapies patients received were varied and non-standardized, including chemotherapy, radiation and immunotherapies. In the whole study, one tumor sample was a frozen nodal tumor digest, and another tumor sample was a flash-frozen core biopsy of a metastasis. TRB sequencing covered KLL-tetramer-sorted cells from blood or tumor-infiltrating lymphocytes in 14 to 15 samples, plus 12 matched whole-tumor samples. Patients came in at different disease stages and had a median follow-up of roughly 2.5 years, ranging from about 1.1 to 6.0 years. Sorted samples averaged about 700 cells from blood (range about 350-8,000) and roughly 5,600 cells from TIL (range roughly 1,800-12,799). Paper-wide results and their limitations: The study examined just one viral epitope, so T cells targeting other Merkel cell polyomavirus epitopes were not captured. A greater number of unique KLL-specific clonotypes in tumors (roughly 5-108 vs 0-3) was associated with a significant advantage in MCC-specific survival (P = 0.0051). A higher fraction of KLL-specific T cells within tumors (1.9-18% versus 0-0.14%) was associated with significantly better MCC-specific survival. KLL-specific TRB repertoires proved diverse and largely private: among about 400 unique sequences, only one clonotype was public, and a couple of patients shared that clonotype. The small sample size of the study (n = 12 patients) is a limitation.

All patients' tumors stained robustly positive for Merkel cell polyomavirus Large T antigen by immunohistochemistry. The study included approximately twelve Merkel cell carcinoma patients who had robust KLL-tetramer+ populations, above 0.04% of CD8+ T cells, in blood and/or cultured TIL. Every patient was Caucasian, and patient ages had a median of 65 years and ranged from about 50 to 77 years. Staining of at least 1.9 million cells was done with anti-CD8 PE antibody, a KLL APC tetramer and 7-AAD viability dye. Peripheral blood mononuclear cells were isolated from heparinized blood by Ficoll preparation and were cryopreserved. Cells that were tetramer-positive and CD8-high were sorted using a FACSAriaII and were flash frozen. A note on this clone: No qualities accompany the bases; no much larger clone lies one base away.

From the cysteine up to the phenylalanine, the CDR3 has a length of 15 residues. The DNA shown is the 45-base CDR3, in frame from base 1. CDR1 and CDR2 were assigned from the germline V gene as SGDLS and YYNGEE. Trimmed from V: 4 bases; trimmed from J: 2 bases; junction bases lacking a gene match: 7. Receptor amplification or capture employed the immunoSEQ multiplex PCR assay. Adaptive Biotechnologies (Seattle, WA) carried out genomic DNA extraction, TRB sequencing and normalization. On the authors' methods: A TRB sequence was counted as a tetramer-positive clonotype only if the sequence had an estimated two or more genomes. Clonality was calculated as one minus the Shannon entropy of productive TRB sequences, normalized by log2 of unique productive sequences. KLL-specific clonotypes in tumors were identified by matching TCRbeta CDR3 amino acid sequences with those from each patient's tetramer-sorted sample. TCRdb provides this immuneACCESS table in a form limited to in-frame rearrangements. Some clones are lacking; in checked studies, under half of them reflect an unresolved V gene, and why the rest are absent is not known. The DNA gave D and trimming, while V, J and clone size come from that table. Present in this sample are around 1,000 clones, about 83% of which were seen just once. The top ten constitute roughly 19% of the sample.

The TCR was taken from a man aged 55-75 years with Merkel cell carcinoma. The chain employs TRBV9 and TRBJ2-5; 8 nucleotides in the junction match TRBD2. The source material was Merkel cell polyomavirus peptide tetramer+ CD8+ T cells sorted from blood. The cell subset or site tag for this specimen amounts to: CD8+ T cells binding a tetramer loaded with the MCPyV common T-antigen KLL epitope. The CDR3 loop reads CASSKGTSQQETQYF. Here is the DNA: TGTGCCAGCAGCAAGGGGACTAGTCAACAAGAGACCCAGTACTTC.